This T cell receptor (beta chain) was recorded in a study of shared clonotypes between healthy human individuals. Study information: A couple of female and a few male donors aged 18 to 49 were enrolled.

When samples were unsorted, roughly 81 million PBMCs were used for genomic DNA. It was on ten immunoSEQ deep assay plates that unsorted PBMC DNA was sequenced. Profiling relied on immunoSEQ multiplex PCR, and the TCRdb table lists in-frame clones only, not all of them. The sample records about 480,000 clones, around 79% being singletons. The J segment lost 9 bases and the V segment lost 2 bases, leaving 10 bases of the junction unmatched. The CDR3 is 16 amino acids. Germline CDR1 reads SGHTA; CDR2 reads FQGNSA. This TCR came from a woman aged 40 to 50 in good health. Some clones in this sample may be carry-over from other donors' samples. The sequencing input was PBMCs. The rearrangement joins TRBV7-2 to TRBJ2-1; 10 nucleotides match TRBD2. CDR3 loop: CASSLRWVAGGPEQFF. CDR3 DNA sequence: TGTGCCAGCAGCTTAAGATGGGTAGCGGGAGGTCCTGAGCAGTTCTTC.